This T cell receptor beta chain emerged from a study of cytomegalovirus exposure and HLA in healthy donors. In germline, CDR1 is MNHEY, CDR2 SMNVEV (reference sequence). This CDR3 has 16 amino acids. The germline V and J ends were trimmed by 2 bases and 0 bases, with 14 bases remaining between them. Amplification used 60 Vbeta primers and 13 Jbeta primers. Clones were sequenced by immunoSEQ multiplex PCR, and TCRdb holds only the in-frame ones, with some missing. The data contain about 96,000 clones, about four fifths of them singletons. Study-wide results and limits: What a later analysis showed was that several of the most significant clusters appeared linked to common viral pathogens. Later work found most CMV-associated TCR beta chains apparently HLA-restricted. Later analysis identified a missense DCLRE1C variant that was linked to TCR beta V- and J-gene trimming.

With regard to this clone: Its matching antigen is unknown.

The origin of this receptor is a woman between 70 and 85 years old in good health and CMV-seropositive. The sample comprised PBMCs. The chain recombines TRBV27 with TRBJ2-7; D remains ambiguous. The DNA for the CDR3 is TGTGCCAGCAGTTTACCAAGACAACCCAGCTCCTACGAGCAGTACTTC. It encodes CASSLPRQPSSYEQYF.